The TCR beta chain under discussion was sequenced for a study of blood T cell repertoires in COVID-19. Study-wide context: In each case, the material was cDNA or gDNA derived from T cells, B-cell-depleted T cells, or PBMCs.

The protocol was immunoSEQ multiplex PCR, while the TCRdb copy is restricted to in-frame clones and leaves out a portion. The sample carries roughly 250,000 clones, approximately 86% recorded once. The TCR comes from a human donor in a cohort sampled during active COVID-19. The sample taken for sequencing was peripheral blood.

The chain's CDR3 is CASSVEPVMNTEAFF. Here the CDR3 DNA reads TGTGCCAGCAGCGTAGAGCCTGTTATGAACACTGAAGCTTTCTTT. The chain has TRBV9 and TRBJ1-1; D gene unclear. This CDR3 is built from 15 residues. Trimming shortened V by 0 bases and J by 0 bases, and 9 bases separated the two germline ends. The V gene's germline CDR1 is SGDLS and CDR2 YYNGEE.